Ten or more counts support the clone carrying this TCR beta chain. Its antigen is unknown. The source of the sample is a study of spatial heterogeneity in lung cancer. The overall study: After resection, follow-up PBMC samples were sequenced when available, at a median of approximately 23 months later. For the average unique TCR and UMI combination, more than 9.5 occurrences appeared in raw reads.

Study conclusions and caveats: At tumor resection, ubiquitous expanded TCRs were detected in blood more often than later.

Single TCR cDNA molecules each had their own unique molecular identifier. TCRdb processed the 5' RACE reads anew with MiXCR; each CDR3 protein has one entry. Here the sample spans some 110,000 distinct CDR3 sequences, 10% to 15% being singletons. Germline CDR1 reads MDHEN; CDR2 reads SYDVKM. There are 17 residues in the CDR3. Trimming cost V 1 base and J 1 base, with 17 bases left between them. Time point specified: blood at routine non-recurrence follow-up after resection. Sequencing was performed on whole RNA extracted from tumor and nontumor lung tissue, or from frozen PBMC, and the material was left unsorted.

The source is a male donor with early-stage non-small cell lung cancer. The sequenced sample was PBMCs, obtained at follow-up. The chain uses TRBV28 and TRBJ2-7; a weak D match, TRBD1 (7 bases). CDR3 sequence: CASSLSGPQGGSYEQYF. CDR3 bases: TGTGCCAGCAGTTTATCTGGTCCCCAGGGGGGTTCCTACGAGCAGTACTTC.